This T cell receptor beta chain originates from a study of T-cell reconstitution after alpha-beta-depleted transplantation in children. Study findings and constraints: Several hundred expanded graft clones reportedly were the source of alpha-beta T cells about two months after transplant. T-cell numbers and diversity, one year after transplant, stemmed largely from T cells that were newly produced. The study traced high day-60 TCRbeta diversity in some patients to surviving recipient T cells and thymic progenitors.

There are many counts of this clonotype. Its antigen is not known. Trimming stripped 5 bases from V and 3 bases from J, with 13 bases between. The CDR3 spans 15 residues. Molecular barcoding with unique molecular identifiers was used for the TCRbeta library. Each CDR3 protein is one row after TCRdb ran MiXCR on the PCR reads. The sample lists hundreds of thousands of distinct CDR3 sequences; roughly 8.2% were seen once. The source of this sequence is a male patient younger than 18 who had a stem cell transplant for acute lymphoblastic leukemia, so the T cells may come from the graft donor. V usage is TRBV12-3 or TRBV12-4 and J usage is TRBJ2-2; possibly TRBD1 or TRBD2 for D (7 bases each). The sample was PBMCs, mostly from graft donor cells, taken 180 days after TCRalphabeta/CD19-depleted stem cell transplant. CDR3 sequence: CASSPRGGYTGELFF. CDR3 in DNA: TGTGCCAGCAGTCCCAGGGGGGGGTACACCGGGGAGCTGTTTTTT.